Below are 10 T cell receptor beta chains sequenced from a single sample in a study of shared clonotypes between healthy human individuals. Terminally differentiated effector memory CD45RA+ cells were left out of the naive CD8 fraction, which was CD45RO-negative and positively selected for CCR7. Assay used: immunoSEQ multiplex PCR; TCRdb lists only in-frame clones, some missing. This sample carries some 2,100,000 clones, about 93% of them seen once, and the ten largest clones take 1.7%. Sequencing was done on a sample of naive CD8+ T cells from PBMCs. These receptors were taken from a man between 18 and 29 years old in good health. Some clones in this sample may be carry-over from other donors' samples.

The genes are TRBV11-2 and TRBJ2-6; unclear D gene. Trimming cost V 8 bases and J 1 base, with 9 bases left between them. Germline V gene data show CDR1 as SGHAT and CDR2 as FQNNGV. The CDR3 spans 14 residues. CDR3 DNA sequence: TGTGCCAGCCAGTTGGCTTCTGGGGCCAACGTCCTGACTTTC. It codes for CASQLASGANVLTF.

The rearrangement uses TRBV7-9 and TRBJ2-6; D remains unclear. V lost 11 bases, J lost 0 bases, and 14 bases lay in between. Germline V gives CDR1 SEHNR, CDR2 FQNEAQ (reference sequence). The CDR3 has 15 amino acids. The CDR3 bases are TGTGCCGGGTTATACGCCGTCTCTGGGGCCAACGTCCTGACTTTC. This codes for CAGLYAVSGANVLTF.

The count of this clone is one. J is TRBJ1-2 and V is TRBV29-1; 11 bases are a match to TRBD1. V gave up 2 bases and J gave up 7 bases; unmatched junction bases: 6. The CDR3 sequence is 14 residues long. Germline CDR1 is SQVTM and CDR2 is ANQGSEA. CDR3 sequence (DNA): TGCAGCGTTGAATACGGACAGGGGGCAGGTGGCTACACCTTC. Protein sequence: CSVEYGQGAGGYTF.

V usage is TRBV7-8 and J usage is TRBJ2-2; D gene ambiguous. Trimming shortened V by 4 bases and J by 6 bases, and 12 bases separated the two germline ends. CDR1 SGHVS and CDR2 FQNEAQ come from the germline V gene. CDR3 length equals 14 residues. This CDR3 reads CASSYYLWAGELFF. The CDR3 nucleotides read TGTGCCAGCAGCTACTATCTCTGGGCCGGGGAGCTGTTTTTT.

This rearrangement joins TRBV28 to TRBJ2-7; possibly TRBD1 for D (6 bases). CDR3 size: 14 residues. Germline V CDR1 and CDR2: MDHEN, SYDVKM. The V end was cut by 5 bases, the J end by 0 bases, with 11 bases between. The CDR3, as DNA: TGTGCCAGCAGTGACCGGGACATCTCCTACGAGCAGTACTTC. Encoded protein: CASSDRDISYEQYF.

The V and J genes are TRBV5-1 and TRBJ2-5; 13 bases align to TRBD2. This CDR3 comprises 18 residues. The V segment lost 3 bases and the J segment 4 bases; nucleotides outside the gene matches: 12. Germline V gene lookup returns CDR1 SGHRS and CDR2 YFSETQ. CDR3 sequence: CASSSPPTSGRVVETQYF. CDR3 DNA sequence: TGCGCCAGCAGCTCGCCCCCAACTAGCGGGAGGGTGGTAGAGACCCAGTACTTC.

V gene TRBV4-1 combines with J gene TRBJ1-4, with 9 bases that match TRBD1. This CDR3 spans 15 amino acids. CDR1 MGHRA and CDR2 YSYEKL come from the germline V gene. Trimming removed 1 base from V and 6 bases from J; junction bases left unmatched: 3. CDR3 region: CASSQVGTGYEKLFF. The CDR3 coding sequence is TGCGCCAGCAGCCAAGTCGGGACAGGGTATGAAAAACTGTTTTTT.

The V gene is TRBV7-7, the J gene TRBJ2-7; D is undetermined. V lost 1 base and J lost 0, with 10 bases in between. CDR3 length equals 15 residues. Germline lookup yields CDR1 SSHAT and CDR2 FNYEAQ (reference sequence). The chain's CDR3 is CASSLGPQNSYEQYF. CDR3 in DNA: TGTGCCAGCAGCTTAGGCCCGCAGAACTCCTACGAGCAGTACTTC.

The rearrangement links TRBV5-6 to TRBJ2-7; D not certain. The CDR3 has 15 amino acids. Trimming removed 4 bases at V and 0 bases at J, with 14 bases between. Germline V gene sequence: CDR1 SGHDT, CDR2 YYEEEE. The CDR3 DNA reads as TGTGCCAGCAGCATGGACCGATTTAGCTCCTACGAGCAGTACTTC. Protein product: CASSMDRFSSYEQYF.

Of note for this clone: Other DNA sequences in this sample translate to the same CDR3. This chain links TRBV7-9 with TRBJ2-7; TRBD2 matches 7 bases. Germline CDR1 SEHNR, CDR2 FQNEAQ (reference sequence). This CDR3 is 15 amino acids long. V lost 0 bases, J lost 3 bases, and 5 bases stayed unmatched. CDR3 amino acids: CASSLAAGRSYEQYF. The CDR3 bases are TGTGCCAGCAGCTTAGCAGCCGGGAGGAGCTACGAGCAGTACTTC.